A selection of T cell receptor beta chains follows, all from one sample in a study of blood T cell repertoires in COVID-19. The table came from immunoSEQ multiplex PCR; TCRdb's copy has only in-frame clones and leaves some out. The repertoire has under 300,000 clones, roughly 87% of them found once; the top ten carry around 6%. Sequences were obtained from PBMCs or T cells enriched from blood (not recorded which). All receptors come from a woman aged 25 to 45 with acute COVID-19. Each CDR3 is given with its conserved first and last residue. A D gene is named only where the DNA matches it firmly. A row's size may be missing; if present it is once, few, many or a size class.

. | TRBJ2-1 | TRBV28 | TRBD2 | TGTGCCAGCAGTTTACGCCCCGGGACTAGCGGGAGGGTGTACAATGAGCAGTTCTTC | CASSLRPGTSGRVYNEQFF
. | TRBJ1-5 | TRBV24-1 | TRBD1 | TGTGCCACCACGGACAGGGGGCCAAAAGGGACTGGCACCAATCAGCCCCAGCATTTT | CATTDRGPKGTGTNQPQHF
. | TRBJ2-1 | TRBV15 | TRBD2 | TGTGCCACCAGCAGAGATCTCTTTGGGGGGGGCAATGAGCAGTTCTTC | CATSRDLFGGGNEQFF
. | TRBJ1-1 | TRBV4-1 | . | TGCGCCAGCAGCCAAGGCCCCAGAAACACTGAAGCTTTCTTT | CASSQGPRNTEAFF
. | TRBJ2-5 | TRBV7-9 | . | TGTGCCAGCAGCTCAGAAAGCAGGGGGGCGCGAGAGACCCAGTACTTC | CASSSESRGARETQYF
. | TRBJ2-7 | TRBV10-3 | TRBD2 | TGTGCCGTCACTAGAGCGGGAGCCCACGAGCAGTACTTC | CAVTRAGAHEQYF
. | TRBJ2-7 | TRBV27 | . | TGTGCCAGCAGTTTAAACTCCCAGGGGAAACACGAGCAGTACTTC | CASSLNSQGKHEQYF
. | TRBJ2-1 | TRBV14 | TRBD2 | TGTGCCAGCAGCCAAGATTTAGGGACTAGCGGGGGATTCTCCTACAATGAGCAGTTCTTC | CASSQDLGTSGGFSYNEQFF
. | TRBJ2-1 | TRBV27 | TRBD2 | TGTGCCAGCAGTTTATCGATTGGGGGGGGGTCCTACAATGAGCAGTTCTTC | CASSLSIGGGSYNEQFF
. | TRBJ2-1 | TRBV10-3 | . | TGTGCCATCAGTGAGTCAATTCCCGGAGGGAATGAGCAGTTCTTC | CAISESIPGGNEQFF
. | TRBJ1-3 | TRBV3-1/TRBV3-2 | TRBD1 | TGTGCCAGCAGCCCGCGGGACAGTGTGAACACCATATATTTT | CASSPRDSVNTIYF
. | TRBJ2-1 | TRBV27 | . | TGTGCCAGCAGTTTAGGTACCTTCGGTGAGCAGTTCTTC | CASSLGTFGEQFF
. | TRBJ2-5 | TRBV24-1 | . | TGTGCCACCAGTGATTTGGGCCTCGTGGGGGGAGCGGTAGAGACCCAGTACTTC | CATSDLGLVGGAVETQYF
. | TRBJ2-7 | TRBV15 | TRBD1 | TGTGCCACCAGCAGAGATATACAGGGGAACCTCTACGAGCAGTACTTC | CATSRDIQGNLYEQYF
. | TRBJ1-2 | TRBV10-3 | . | TGTGCCATCAGAGTCCGAGGGAACTATGGCTACACCTTC | CAIRVRGNYGYTF
. | TRBJ1-2 | TRBV28 | TRBD1 | TGTGCCAGCGGGACAGCTTATGGCTACACCTTC | CASGTAYGYTF
once | TRBJ2-3 | TRBV6-2/TRBV6-3 | TRBD2 | TGTGCCAGCAGTTACCTTGCGGGAGTGAATAAGGTTACGCAGTATTTT | CASSYLAGVNKVTQYF
. | TRBJ1-1 | TRBV11-3 | . | TGTGCCAGCAGCCGGGGTCAAAACACTGAAGCTTTCTTT | CASSRGQNTEAFF
. | TRBJ2-1 | TRBV10-3 | TRBD2 | TGTGCCAGCCACGGGACTAGCGGAAACAATGAGCAGTTCTTC | CASHGTSGNNEQFF
. | TRBJ1-3 | TRBV20-1 | TRBD1 | TGCAGTGCTAGTCTAGGACAGGGGCTTCCTGGAAACACCATATATTTT | CSASLGQGLPGNTIYF
. | TRBJ1-6 | TRBV19 | TRBD1 | TGTGCCAGTAGTGCACAGGGGAATTCAGCCCTCCACTTT | CASSAQGNSALHF
. | TRBJ2-3 | TRBV7-9 | . | TGTGCCAGCAGCTTAGGGGCAGCGGCGCCTGGTACAGATACGCAGTATTTT | CASSLGAAAPGTDTQYF
few | TRBJ1-3 | TRBV9 | . | TGTGCCAGCAGCGCCGGGGGAGGTTCCTACTCTGGAAACACCATATATTTT | CASSAGGGSYSGNTIYF
. | TRBJ1-5 | TRBV2 | . | TGTGCCAGCAGCGACAGCTATAGCAATCAGCCCCAGCATTTT | CASSDSYSNQPQHF
. | TRBJ2-5 | TRBV10-3 | . | TGTGCCATCAGTGACCCGTCCAGGGGAGAGACCCAGTACTTC | CAISDPSRGETQYF
. | TRBJ1-1 | TRBV28 | TRBD1 | TGTGCCAGCAGTCACTACAGGGGAACGGCTGAAGCTTTCTTT | CASSHYRGTAEAFF
. | TRBJ2-1 | TRBV10-3 | . | TGTGCCATCAGTGAGGCTAGCGTACTTCGCAATGAGCAGTTCTTC | CAISEASVLRNEQFF
. | TRBJ2-5 | TRBV18 | . | TGTGCCAGCTCACTACAAGAGACCCAGTACTTC | CASSLQETQYF
. | TRBJ2-7 | TRBV27 | . | TGTGCCAGCAGTTCCCCCCCCCGGCGGATCTACGAGCAGTACTTC | CASSSPPRRIYEQYF
few | TRBJ2-3 | TRBV2 | . | TGTGCCAGCAGTGTACTAGCCTCAGATACGCAGTATTTT | CASSVLASDTQYF
. | TRBJ2-7 | TRBV12-3/TRBV12-4 | . | TGTGCCAGCAGTTTAGGGTTGCTAGATCTGTACTTC | CASSLGLLDLYF
once | TRBJ2-2 | TRBV29-1 | TRBD1 | TGCAGCGTTCAGGGGGCGCGGCCCGGGGAGCTGTTTTTT | CSVQGARPGELFF
. | TRBJ1-6 | TRBV11-2 | . | TGTGCCAGCAGCTTAGCCGACAGGAAGCATTCACCCCTCCACTTT | CASSLADRKHSPLHF
. | TRBJ1-1 | TRBV28 | TRBD1 | TGTGCCAGCAGTTTTCAGGGGACAGGGGTAGCTGAAGCTTTCTTT | CASSFQGTGVAEAFF
. | TRBJ1-1 | TRBV5-1 | TRBD1 | TGCGCCAGCAGCGTCGGGACAGCAAAAGCTTTCTTT | CASSVGTAKAFF
. | TRBJ2-6 | TRBV18 | . | TGTGCCAGCTCACCACTAGAGTCTGGGGCCAACGTCCTGACTTTC | CASSPLESGANVLTF
. | TRBJ1-3 | TRBV7-3 | TRBD1 | TGTGCCAGCAGCATTACAGGGGGACCTGGAAACACCATATATTTT | CASSITGGPGNTIYF